Listed below are T cell receptor beta chains from one sample, sequenced in a study of Ad26.COV2.S vaccination and SARS-CoV-2 variants. Assay: immunoSEQ multiplex PCR; the TCRdb copy retains only in-frame clones and omits some. Of about 420,000 clones listed, approximately 88% are singletons. Sequenced material: peripheral blood, taken in a trial of Ad26.COV2.S vaccine versus placebo. Receptors originate from a person between 18 and 65 years old who received the Ad26.COV2.S COVID-19 vaccine or a placebo. Both conserved end residues are part of each CDR3. A D gene is named only where the DNA matches it firmly. Clone size appears in some rows only: once, few, many, or a class for an expanded clone.

cdr3_nt: TGTGCCAGCAGCCCCCCTAACAGGGGATTAGGCTACACCTTC
cdr3_aa: CASSPPNRGLGYTF
j_call: TRBJ1-2
clone_size: .
cdr3_length: 14
v_call: TRBV7-9
d_call: TRBD1

cdr3_nt: TGTGCCAGCTCACGACAGGGGCAGAATTCACCCCTCCACTTT
cdr3_aa: CASSRQGQNSPLHF
j_call: TRBJ1-6
clone_size: .
cdr3_length: 14
v_call: TRBV18
d_call: TRBD1

cdr3_nt: TGTGCCAGCAGTTACGCGAGAGGGGGCTCTAGCACAGATACGCAGTATTTT
cdr3_aa: CASSYARGGSSTDTQYF
j_call: TRBJ2-3
clone_size: .
cdr3_length: 17
v_call: TRBV6-2/TRBV6-3
d_call: TRBD1

cdr3_nt: TGTGCCAGCAGCCAAGATCCGGGGAAGAACACTGAAGCTTTCTTT
cdr3_aa: CASSQDPGKNTEAFF
j_call: TRBJ1-1
clone_size: .
cdr3_length: 15
v_call: TRBV4-2
d_call: .

cdr3_nt: TGTGCCAGCAGCCAAGAAAATTCCGGCGAGCAGTACTTC
cdr3_aa: CASSQENSGEQYF
j_call: TRBJ2-7
clone_size: .
cdr3_length: 13
v_call: TRBV14
d_call: .

cdr3_nt: TGTGCCAGCAGCCAATCAATCAGGGACTCCTACGAGCAGTACTTC
cdr3_aa: CASSQSIRDSYEQYF
j_call: TRBJ2-7
clone_size: few
cdr3_length: 15
v_call: TRBV11-2
d_call: .

cdr3_nt: TGTGCCAGCAGTGAAGACAGAAGCTCCTACAATGAGCAGTTCTTC
cdr3_aa: CASSEDRSSYNEQFF
j_call: TRBJ2-1
clone_size: .
cdr3_length: 15
v_call: TRBV6-1
d_call: .

cdr3_nt: TGTGCCGCGAGTACAGGGCGGGCGAACACTGAAGCTTTCTTT
cdr3_aa: CAASTGRANTEAFF
j_call: TRBJ1-1
clone_size: .
cdr3_length: 14
v_call: TRBV30
d_call: .

cdr3_nt: TGTGCCAGCGTGGGCAGCCTCAATCAGCCCCAGCATTTT
cdr3_aa: CASVGSLNQPQHF
j_call: TRBJ1-5
clone_size: once
cdr3_length: 13
v_call: TRBV2
d_call: .

cdr3_nt: TGTGCCAGCAGCTTGGTCCCCAGGTTGGATAATTCACCCCTCCACTTT
cdr3_aa: CASSLVPRLDNSPLHF
j_call: TRBJ1-6
clone_size: .
cdr3_length: 16
v_call: TRBV5-6
d_call: .

cdr3_nt: TGTGCCAGCAGTGAACTAGCGGGGGGGCAAGAGACCCAGTACTTC
cdr3_aa: CASSELAGGQETQYF
j_call: TRBJ2-5
clone_size: many
cdr3_length: 15
v_call: TRBV6-1
d_call: TRBD2

cdr3_nt: TGTGCCAGTAGTATAGCTCCGGGAGACTACGAGCAGTACTTC
cdr3_aa: CASSIAPGDYEQYF
j_call: TRBJ2-7
clone_size: once
cdr3_length: 14
v_call: TRBV19
d_call: .

cdr3_nt: TGCGCCAGCAGCCGGGGGGCAGGGGGGGGTCAGCCCCAGCATTTT
cdr3_aa: CASSRGAGGGQPQHF
j_call: TRBJ1-5
clone_size: .
cdr3_length: 15
v_call: TRBV4-3
d_call: TRBD1

cdr3_nt: TGCGCCAGCAGCCAAGACGGAAGCAATGAGCAGTTCTTC
cdr3_aa: CASSQDGSNEQFF
j_call: TRBJ2-1
clone_size: .
cdr3_length: 13
v_call: TRBV4-1
d_call: .

cdr3_nt: TGTGCCAGCAGCTTAATTCGAGGGGCAGGAAACACCATATATTTT
cdr3_aa: CASSLIRGAGNTIYF
j_call: TRBJ1-3
clone_size: .
cdr3_length: 15
v_call: TRBV7-2
d_call: .

cdr3_nt: TGTGCCAGCAGTTTTCTGCCAGGGGTGATTGGCAATCAGCCCCAGCATTTT
cdr3_aa: CASSFLPGVIGNQPQHF
j_call: TRBJ1-5
clone_size: .
cdr3_length: 17
v_call: TRBV28
d_call: .

cdr3_nt: TGTGCCAGTAGCCCGTGGACATGGGAGGGAGACAATGAAAAACTGTTTTTT
cdr3_aa: CASSPWTWEGDNEKLFF
j_call: TRBJ1-4
clone_size: .
cdr3_length: 17
v_call: TRBV19
d_call: .

cdr3_nt: TGTGCCAGCAGCAGGGTAACTGAAGCTTTCTTT
cdr3_aa: CASSRVTEAFF
j_call: TRBJ1-1
clone_size: .
cdr3_length: 11
v_call: TRBV28
d_call: .

cdr3_nt: TGTGCCTGGACCATCTTAGCGGGGGGGCGAGGTGAGCAGTTCTTC
cdr3_aa: CAWTILAGGRGEQFF
j_call: TRBJ2-1
clone_size: .
cdr3_length: 15
v_call: TRBV30
d_call: TRBD2

cdr3_nt: TGTGCCGGGTCCGGGACAGGAGACTACGAGCAGTACTTC
cdr3_aa: CAGSGTGDYEQYF
j_call: TRBJ2-7
clone_size: .
cdr3_length: 13
v_call: TRBV7-9
d_call: TRBD1

cdr3_nt: TGTGCCAGCAGCTTAGCCGGAGGGGCCTCTGGGGCCAACGTCCTGACTTTC
cdr3_aa: CASSLAGGASGANVLTF
j_call: TRBJ2-6
clone_size: once
cdr3_length: 17
v_call: TRBV7-3
d_call: .

cdr3_nt: TGTGCCAGCAGTCGGGACAGGGGCAACAATGAGCAGTTCTTC
cdr3_aa: CASSRDRGNNEQFF
j_call: TRBJ2-1
clone_size: .
cdr3_length: 14
v_call: TRBV6-5
d_call: TRBD1